Shown below are 28 T cell receptor beta chains from a single sample sequenced in a study of patients and donors after allogeneic stem cell transplantation. TCRdb independently ran MiXCR on the RT-PCR reads; one entry per CDR3 protein. The repertoire consists of about 230,000 distinct CDR3 sequences, with roughly 15% occurring once and the leading ten covering around a tenth. The sequenced sample consisted of blood, either unsorted or a sorted T cell fraction (not recorded which). All receptors come from a human donor who was either an allogeneic HSCT recipient or a stem cell or donor lymphocyte infusion donor (not recorded which). It is not recorded whose cells these are; they may come from a transplant donor.

V is TRBV9 and J is TRBJ2-1; D is possibly TRBD1 (6 bases). Germline CDR1 and CDR2: SGDLS and YYNGEE. With 4 bases removed from V and 3 bases from J, the gap between germline ends came to 17 bases. The CDR3 length is 16 residues. CDR3 amino acids: CASSTQDRRHYNEQFF. The CDR3 DNA follows: TGTGCCAGCAGCACGCAAGACAGGAGGCACTACAATGAGCAGTTCTTC. The complete variable domain, with remaining parts taken from reference TRBV9 and TRBJ2-1, reads DSGVTQTPKHLITATGQRVTLRCSPRSGDLSVYWYQQSLDQGLQFLIQYYNGEERAKGNILERFSAQQFPDLHSELNLSSLELGDSALYFCASSTQDRRHYNEQFFGPGTRLTVL.

V gene TRBV5-4 combines with J gene TRBJ2-1; TRBD1 agrees at 9 bases. The germline V gene encodes CDR1 SGHNT and CDR2 YYREEE (reference sequence). J gave up 3 bases and V 3 bases, and 4 bases lay outside the gene matches. The CDR3 covers 15 residues. The DNA of the CDR3 is TGTGCCAGCAGCTCACAGGGGGCTGACTACAATGAGCAGTTCTTC. Translation: CASSSQGADYNEQFF. The full variable domain, its missing parts supplied by reference TRBV5-4 and TRBJ2-1, is ETGVTQSPTHLIKTRGQQVTLRCSSQSGHNTVSWYQQALGQGPQFIFQYYREEENGRGNFPPRFSGLQFPNYSSELNVNALELDDSALYLCASSSQGADYNEQFFGPGTRLTVL.

This clonotype appeared a few times. The rearrangement links TRBV7-2 to TRBJ1-2; D call uncertain. CDR3 size: 13 residues. Germline V gene data show CDR1 as SGHTA and CDR2 as FQGNSA. Trimming removed 5 bases at V and 4 bases at J, with 11 bases between. The CDR3 nucleotides read TGTGCCAGCAGCCCCCCTTGGAGCTATGGCTACACCTTC. It codes for CASSPPWSYGYTF.

The chain recombines TRBV28 with TRBJ2-7; D may be TRBD2 (7 bases). The CDR3 runs to 14 residues. V gave up 3 bases and J gave up 4 bases, with 13 bases separating them. Per the germline V gene, CDR1 is MDHEN and CDR2 is SYDVKM. The DNA of the CDR3 is TGTGCCAGCAGTTTGGGGGGGGCGCGATACGAGCAGTACTTC. Translation gives CASSLGGARYEQYF.

This clonotype was seen ten or more times. The rearrangement uses TRBV5-1 and TRBJ1-3; D remains ambiguous. V was pared by 5 bases and J by 0 bases, with 18 bases between. Looked up from germline, CDR1 is SGHRS and CDR2 is YFSETQ. This CDR3 is 17 amino acids long. The CDR3 sequence: CASRQSVVGSSGNTIYF. The CDR3 DNA follows: TGCGCCAGCAGGCAGAGTGTGGTCGGGAGCTCTGGAAACACCATATATTTT.

The genes are TRBV30 and TRBJ1-5; tentatively, D is TRBD1 (5 bases). This CDR3 is 14 amino acids long. The germline gives CDR1 GTSNPN, CDR2 SVGIG (reference sequence). The ends were cut back, 3 bases at V and 4 bases at J, with 13 bases in the middle. The CDR3 DNA sequence: TGTGCCTGGAGCCCACACCAGGGAAATCAGCCCCAGCATTTT. Amino acid sequence: CAWSPHQGNQPQHF.

A few counts support this clonotype. The J gene is TRBJ2-1, the V gene TRBV11-3; 7 bases are a match to TRBD2. Germline CDR1 SGHNT, CDR2 YENEEA. Trimming at V came to 7 bases and at J to 2 bases, leaving 11 bases not matched to a gene. The CDR3 extends over 16 amino acids. The CDR3 DNA reads as TGTGCCAGCACCCCTCCGAGGAGCGGGGCCTACAATGAGCAGTTCTTC. Amino acid sequence: CASTPPRSGAYNEQFF.

The rearrangement links TRBV12-3 or TRBV12-4 to TRBJ2-1; weak D call: TRBD2 (5 bases). The CDR3 covers 15 residues. V was cut by 6 bases and J by 6 bases, with 18 bases left in between. CDR3 loop: CASSLARTFGNEQFF. CDR3 DNA: TGTGCCAGCAGCCTAGCACGGACTTTTGGCAATGAGCAGTTCTTC.

The chain uses TRBV18 and TRBJ1-6; D ambiguous. With 0 bases removed from V and 13 bases from J, the gap between germline ends came to 7 bases. The CDR3 sequence is 12 residues long. CDR1 KGHSH and CDR2 LQKENI come from the germline V gene. Here the CDR3 reads CASSPPKAPLHF. CDR3 nucleotides: TGTGCCAGCTCACCACCGAAAGCGCCCCTCCACTTT. Based on the CDR3 plus reference TRBV18 and TRBJ1-6, the full variable domain is NAGVMQNPRHLVRRRGQEARLRCSPMKGHSHVYWYRQLPEEGLKFMVYLQKENIIDESGMPKERFSAEFPKEGPSILRIQQVVRGDSAAYFCASSPPKAPLHFGNGTRLTVT.

This clonotype was counted between two and nine times. The chain uses TRBV11-2 and TRBJ2-5; possibly TRBD2 for D (6 bases). The CDR3 extends over 15 amino acids. V lost 0 bases and J lost 10, with 18 bases in between. The germline CDR1 and CDR2 sequences are SGHAT and FQNNGV. The CDR3 spells CASSLDLTSRWIQYF. The DNA for the CDR3 is TGTGCCAGCAGCTTAGATCTCACTAGCAGGTGGATCCAGTACTTC.

The genes are TRBV5-1 and TRBJ1-1; D gene uncertain. Per germline, CDR1 SGHRS and CDR2 YFSETQ. CDR3 length equals 13 residues. Trimming pared 6 bases from V and 0 bases from J, leaving 9 bases between. CDR3 bases: TGCGCCAGCATAGATAGGGTGAACACTGAAGCTTTCTTT. Protein sequence: CASIDRVNTEAFF.

By proportion, this clonotype is medium-sized (0.01 to 0.1%). The rearrangement uses TRBV12-3 or TRBV12-4 and TRBJ2-1, with D maybe TRBD2 (6 bases). Between the trimmed V and J ends, which lost 5 bases and 4 bases, there was a span of 18 bases. The length of the CDR3 is 16 residues. The CDR3 bases are TGTGCCAGCAGTCCCGCGCACGGGAGAGGTTACAATGAGCAGTTCTTC. As protein: CASSPAHGRGYNEQFF.

This clonotype was recorded at least ten times. Here the CDR3 DNA reads TGCAGTGCTAGGGGACTTAGCGGGGGGGCGATCGCGACCCAGTACTTC. Translated, it gives CSARGLSGGAIATQYF. The chain couples TRBV20-1 to TRBJ2-5; 11 bases align to TRBD2. CDR1 and CDR2 (germline): DFQATT, SNEGSKA (reference sequence). The junction had 13 bases not matched to a gene; V was cut back by 3 bases and J by 7 bases. This CDR3 has 16 residues.

This clonotype was counted at least ten times. The J gene is TRBJ2-2, the V gene TRBV5-4; D tentatively reads TRBD1 or TRBD2 (5 bases each). The CDR3 is 16 residues long. Germline assignment: CDR1 SGHNT and CDR2 YYREEE (reference sequence). V was pared by 5 bases and J by 3 bases, with 17 bases between. CDR3 protein: CASRPRAGGDTGELFF. In DNA, the CDR3 is TGTGCCAGCAGACCCAGGGCAGGAGGAGACACCGGGGAGCTGTTTTTT.

The V call is TRBV29-1, the J call TRBJ2-3; the D call may be TRBD1 or TRBD2 (5 bases each). The CDR3 totals 11 residues. Germline CDR1 reads SQVTM; CDR2 reads ANQGSEA. Trimming shortened V by 6 bases and J by 4 bases, and 8 bases separated the two germline ends. The CDR3 nucleotides are TGCAGCGTACGGGACGCAGATACGCAGTATTTT. Translated: CSVRDADTQYF.

This clonotype has ten or more counts. The chain combines TRBV5-1 with TRBJ2-2; D possibly corresponds to TRBD2 (5 bases). The V and J ends lost 4 bases and 5 bases respectively, with 12 bases between them. The germline V gene has CDR1 SGHRS and CDR2 YFSETQ. The CDR3 loop spans 14 amino acids. CDR3 nucleotide sequence: TGCGCCAGCAGCCCCCGGACTTCTACCGGGGAGCTGTTTTTT. It encodes CASSPRTSTGELFF.

V and J are TRBV5-1 and TRBJ2-7; D is ambiguous. Trimming removed 4 bases from V and 3 bases from J, with 17 bases in between. Germline values: CDR1 SGHRS, CDR2 YFSETQ. The CDR3 sequence is 15 residues long. CDR3 loop: CASSESGALVYEQYF. The CDR3 DNA sequence: TGCGCCAGCAGCGAATCCGGCGCCCTAGTCTACGAGCAGTACTTC.

This clonotype was seen many times. V gene TRBV12-3 or TRBV12-4 combines with J gene TRBJ1-1; D is uncertain. CDR3 length: 12 residues. V lost 2 bases, J lost 11 bases, and 12 bases lay in between. As DNA, the CDR3 is TGTGCCAGCAGTTTAAGGGCCCCGGGGGCTTTCTTT. Its protein product is CASSLRAPGAFF.

This chain links TRBV3-1 with TRBJ2-5; 7 nucleotides line up with TRBD1. Per germline, CDR1 LGHDT and CDR2 YNNKEL (reference sequence). The CDR3 length is 14 residues. V shed 4 bases, J shed 0 bases, and the junction held 2 bases outside the gene matches. The CDR3 protein is CASSRQGNQETQYF. CDR3 nucleotide sequence: TGTGCCAGCAGCCGACAGGGAAACCAAGAGACCCAGTACTTC.

This clonotype came up many times. CDR3 coding DNA: TGTGCCAGCAGGGGTTCTAGGACCGGGGAGCTGTTTTTT. Translated: CASRGSRTGELFF. V usage is TRBV12-3 or TRBV12-4 and J usage is TRBJ2-2; D is ambiguous. The CDR3 is 13 residues long. Trimming pared 6 bases from V and 5 bases from J, leaving 10 bases between.

This clonotype was seen only a few times. The chain carries TRBV30 and TRBJ1-5, with D uncertain. Trimming shortened V by 4 bases and J by 2 bases, and 9 bases separated the two germline ends. The CDR3 spans 13 residues. Per the germline V gene, CDR1 is GTSNPN and CDR2 is SVGIG (reference sequence). The CDR3 loop is CAWNKGGNQPQHF. CDR3 nucleotides: TGTGCCTGGAACAAAGGCGGCAATCAGCCCCAGCATTTT. Filled out from reference TRBV30 and TRBJ1-5, the complete variable domain reads SQTIHQWPATLVQPVGSPLSLECTVEGTSNPNLYWYRQAAGRGLQLLFYSVGIGQISSEVPQNLSASRPQDRQFILSSKKLLLSDSGFYLCAWNKGGNQPQHFGDGTRLSIL.

In its sample, this clonotype was seen a few times. The rearrangement links TRBV7-9 to TRBJ2-5, with TRBD1 matching over 10 bases. CDR1 SEHNR and CDR2 FQNEAQ come from the germline V gene (reference sequence). This CDR3 has 16 amino acids. Trimming cost V 5 bases and J 0 bases; bases outside gene matches: 6. The CDR3 coding sequence is TGTGCCAGCAGCCCCCGGGACAGGGGCAACCAAGAGACCCAGTACTTC. Translation gives CASSPRDRGNQETQYF. Together with reference TRBV7-9 and TRBJ2-5, the CDR3 gives the full variable domain: DTGVSQNPRHKITKRGQNVTFRCDPISEHNRLYWYRQTLGQGPEFLTYFQNEAQLEKSRLLSDRFSAERPKGSFSTLEIQRTEQGDSAMYLCASSPRDRGNQETQYFGPGTRLLVL.

With regard to this clonotype: The junction differs from germline at one of its ends, possibly a read error. The V call is TRBV11-3, the J call TRBJ1-1, with D unresolved. This CDR3 is built from 13 residues. The germline CDR1 and CDR2 sequences are SGHNT and YENEEA. The CDR3 DNA follows: TGTGCCAGCAGCCTAGAGCAGAACACTGAAGCTTTCTTT. This sequence encodes CASSLEQNTEAFF.

The V call is TRBV9, the J call TRBJ2-1, with D maybe TRBD2 (7 bases). Germline V CDR1 and CDR2: SGDLS, YYNGEE. The V and J ends lost 3 bases and 4 bases respectively, with 11 bases between them. This CDR3 comprises 14 residues. CDR3 coding DNA: TGTGCCAGCAGCGCGGGGGGCCGATACAATGAGCAGTTCTTC. Translation gives CASSAGGRYNEQFF.

This clonotype was observed many times. This chain uses TRBV12-3 or TRBV12-4 with TRBJ2-5, with 8 bases aligning to TRBD1. The CDR3 has 13 amino acids. The J segment lost 5 bases and the V segment lost 6 bases, leaving 5 bases of the junction unmatched. The CDR3 nucleotides read TGTGCCAGCAGCACTACAGGGGGGGAGACCCAGTACTTC. It yields the protein CASSTTGGETQYF.

This chain links TRBV5-1 with TRBJ2-1; D remains ambiguous. The CDR3 length is 15 residues. V lost 1 base, J lost 7 bases, and 15 bases lay in between. Germline V gives CDR1 SGHRS, CDR2 YFSETQ. The CDR3, as DNA: TGCGCCAGCAGCTTGTCTGACTCAGTTGGAAATGAGCAGTTCTTC. It is translated as CASSLSDSVGNEQFF.

This clonotype was found a few times. J is TRBJ1-1 and V is TRBV11-2; D might be TRBD1 (5 bases). Trimming pared 1 base from V and 1 base from J, leaving 16 bases between. This CDR3 comprises 17 residues. CDR1 and CDR2 (germline): SGHAT, FQNNGV. CDR3: CASSLAPFLGENTEAFF. In DNA, the CDR3 is TGTGCCAGCAGCTTAGCTCCTTTTTTGGGGGAGAACACTGAAGCTTTCTTT.

This clonotype was observed a few times. The chain links TRBV3-1 to TRBJ2-4, with D perhaps matching TRBD1 (6 bases). V lost 5 bases, J lost 5 bases, and 16 bases lay in between. The CDR3 has 15 residues. Germline V gene data show CDR1 as LGHDT and CDR2 as YNNKEL (reference sequence). DNA of the CDR3: TGTGCCAGCAGCGCCAGGGGATGGCAGGAAAACATTCAGTACTTC. Encoded protein: CASSARGWQENIQYF. Filled out from reference TRBV3-1 and TRBJ2-4, the complete variable domain reads DTAVSQTPKYLVTQMGNDKSIKCEQNLGHDTMYWYKQDSKKFLKIMFSYNNKELIINETVPNRFSPKSPDKAHLNLHINSLELGDSAVYFCASSARGWQENIQYFGAGTRLSVL.